The 15 T cell receptor beta chains below all came from one sample that was sequenced in a study of blood T cells in healthy people across ages. Through a sample-barcoded 5' primer and a J-beta primer mix, a second PCR was run for about 6 to 12 cycles. Each CDR3 protein is one row after TCRdb ran MiXCR on the 5' RACE reads. The sample has 1.5 million to 2 million distinct CDR3 sequences, around half seen once. Sequences were obtained from blood. The receptors originated from a woman in her forties in good health.

In regard to this clonotype: This may stem from a read error, because a much larger clone lies one nucleotide away. This chain joins TRBV6-4 and TRBJ2-7, with D maybe TRBD2 (5 bases). The CDR3 has 14 amino acids. The ends were cut back, 0 bases at V and 9 bases at J, with 15 bases in the middle. Germline loops: CDR1 MRHNA, CDR2 SNTAGT. CDR3 region: CASSDSLDYSRQYF. In DNA form, the CDR3 reads TGTGCCAGCAGTGACTCGTTAGACTACAGTCGGCAGTACTTC.

The rearrangement joins TRBV12-3 or TRBV12-4 to TRBJ2-3; perhaps TRBD1 as D (5 bases). V was pared by 7 bases and J by 2 bases, with 13 bases between. The CDR3 loop spans 14 amino acids. The CDR3 loop reads CASILRGVTDTQYF. In DNA, the CDR3 is TGTGCCAGCATCCTAAGGGGTGTCACAGATACGCAGTATTTT.

This chain uses TRBV4-2 with TRBJ2-7, with D tentatively TRBD1 (6 bases). Germline CDR1 LGHNA, CDR2 YNFKEQ. The CDR3 totals 14 residues. V lost 4 bases, J lost 3 bases, and 13 bases lay in between. The CDR3 DNA sequence: TGTGCCAGCAGCCGGCAGGGGTCCGACTACGAGCAGTACTTC. It yields the protein CASSRQGSDYEQYF.

Ten or more counts support this clonotype. The chain has TRBV20-1 and TRBJ2-1, with no clear D. CDR1 DFQATT and CDR2 SNEGSKA come from the germline V gene (reference sequence). The length of the CDR3 is 12 residues. The V gene lost 1 base and the J gene lost 4 bases, with 5 bases spanning the gap. CDR3 DNA sequence: TGCAGTGCTAGAGGAGGATACAATGAGCAGTTCTTC. It encodes CSARGGYNEQFF.

The CDR3 DNA reads TGTGCCACCCAACAACTAGCGGGGGATCAAGAGACCCAGTACTTC. Protein: CATQQLAGDQETQYF. This rearrangement joins TRBV6-5 to TRBJ2-5, with 11 bases aligning to TRBD2. Per germline, CDR1 MNHEY and CDR2 SVGAGI. The CDR3 is made up of 15 amino acids. V shed 10 bases, J shed 2 bases, and the junction held 9 bases outside the gene matches.

This clonotype was detected only a few times. V gene TRBV6-1 combines with J gene TRBJ1-2; 8 nucleotides line up with TRBD1. This CDR3 has 18 residues. The trim removed 6 bases at V and 8 bases at J, leaving 23 bases unmatched. Germline CDR1 MNHNS, CDR2 SASEGT. As DNA, the CDR3 is TGTGCCAGCAGCCCAGGCGGGACAGGCTTCCTTCCTTCCGAGGGCTACACCTTC. As protein: CASSPGGTGFLPSEGYTF.

V and J are TRBV6-5 and TRBJ1-6, with no clear D. V gave up 2 bases and J gave up 7 bases, with 9 bases separating them. CDR3 size: 14 residues. Germline values: CDR1 MNHEY, CDR2 SVGAGI. As DNA, the CDR3 is TGTGCCAGCAGTTACAGGGAAAAGAATTCACCCCTCCACTTT. Translating it yields CASSYREKNSPLHF.

V is TRBV4-3 and J is TRBJ2-3; tentatively, D is TRBD2 (6 bases). V lost 1 base, J lost 0 bases, and 14 bases lay in between. The CDR3 loop spans 17 amino acids. Germline V gene sequence: CDR1 LGHNA, CDR2 YSLEER. For the CDR3, the DNA is TGCGCCAGCAGCCAAGCTGACGGGGGTGTCAGCACAGATACGCAGTATTTT. Translated: CASSQADGGVSTDTQYF.

The chain has TRBV11-2 and TRBJ1-2; unclear D gene. With 6 bases removed from V and 6 bases from J, the gap between germline ends came to 17 bases. Germline values: CDR1 SGHAT, CDR2 FQNNGV. The CDR3 loop spans 14 amino acids. The CDR3 loop reads CASSLSRTRNGYTF. DNA for the CDR3: TGTGCCAGCAGTTTGAGTCGAACCAGAAATGGCTACACCTTC.

V is TRBV20-1 and J is TRBJ1-5; 8 bases map to TRBD1. V lost 6 bases, J lost 4 bases, and 5 bases stayed unmatched. This CDR3 is built from 13 residues. Germline-derived CDR1 and CDR2 are DFQATT and SNEGSKA (reference sequence). The CDR3, as DNA: TGCAGTGCGACCCGGGACAGGAATCAGCCCCAGCATTTT. This gives the protein CSATRDRNQPQHF.

This rearrangement joins TRBV7-6 to TRBJ2-1; 8 bases agree with TRBD2. Unmatched junction bases numbered 8, after V lost 1 base and J lost 9 bases. The CDR3 sequence is 15 residues long. Germline lookup yields CDR1 SGHVS and CDR2 FNYEAQ. The CDR3 loop reads CASSLGGGSGGEQFF. The CDR3 DNA reads as TGTGCCAGCAGCTTAGGAGGCGGAAGCGGGGGTGAGCAGTTCTTC.

This clonotype appeared a single time. One junction end disagrees with the germline gene, perhaps due to a read error. The V and J genes are TRBV7-2 and TRBJ2-1, with D unresolved. The CDR3 extends over 15 amino acids. Germline V gene lookup returns CDR1 SGHTA and CDR2 FQGNSA. The CDR3, as DNA: TGTGCCAGCAGCTTCAGCAGGAGCTCCTACAATGAGCTGTTCTTC. It specifies CASSFSRSSYNELFF.

This chain connects TRBV7-2 to TRBJ1-1; a weak D match, TRBD1 (5 bases). The CDR3 is made up of 14 amino acids. The V end lost 3 bases, the J end lost 7 bases, and 15 bases lay between the germline ends. In germline, CDR1 is SGHTA, CDR2 FQGNSA. In DNA, the CDR3 is TGTGCCAGCAGCTTCCGACAGAATAGGGATGAAGCTTTCTTT. Amino acid sequence: CASSFRQNRDEAFF.

V usage is TRBV5-1 and J usage is TRBJ2-3, with 9 positions matching TRBD1. Germline CDR1 and CDR2: SGHRS and YFSETQ. J lost 4 bases, V lost 4 bases, and 16 bases had no gene match. The CDR3 runs to 18 residues. The DNA of the CDR3 is TGCGCCAGCAGCCCACCCTTATCCGGGACAGGGTCCGCAGATACGCAGTATTTT. Translation: CASSPPLSGTGSADTQYF.

In this sample, this clonotype turned up a few times. V is TRBV9 and J is TRBJ2-1; D not resolved. The CDR3 is 14 amino acids. Germline V gene sequence: CDR1 SGDLS, CDR2 YYNGEE. The V end was cut by 1 base, the J end by 5 bases, with 10 bases between. Here the CDR3 reads CASSVTGYHNEQFF. CDR3 in DNA: TGTGCCAGCAGCGTAACCGGGTACCACAATGAGCAGTTCTTC.